This T cell receptor beta chain originates from a study of blood T cell repertoires in COVID-19. As for the study in general: The origin of the acute and convalescent COVID-19 samples was the United States, Italy and Spain. T cells, B-cell-depleted T cells, or PBMCs provided the cDNA or gDNA that served as material.

Looked up from germline, CDR1 is SGHRS and CDR2 is YFSETQ. After removal of 4 bases from V and 4 bases from J, the junction contained 9 bases not matched to a gene. The CDR3 has 17 residues. Per the authors' pipeline: Estimated nucleated cell counts came from reference gene primer amplification. Sequencing used immunoSEQ multiplex PCR; TCRdb keeps in-frame clones, though not all of them. That table is the source of V, J and clone size, and D and trimming were worked out from the DNA. The sample has roughly 150,000 clones, 80% to 90% seen once. The rearrangement links TRBV5-1 to TRBJ2-1; 12 bases line up with TRBD2. Sequences were obtained from peripheral blood. The sequence derives from a woman in her fifties or sixties with active COVID-19. The CDR3 DNA reads TGCGCCAGCAGCGGCGGGACTAGCGGGCACCTTTACAATGAGCAGTTCTTC. Translation gives CASSGGTSGHLYNEQFF.